This TCR beta chain was profiled in a study of T cells in women clearing cervical HPV infection. Study-level information: Donors had HPV16-related CIN3 or worse; 2 had invasive cancer.

TCR beta CDR3 amplified by multiplex PCR from approximately 1,200 ng genomic DNA. TCRdb's copy holds only in-frame clones and misses some; the assay was immunoSEQ multiplex PCR. The sample has tens of thousands of clones. J was trimmed by 0 bases and V by 8 bases; bases with no gene match: 7. The CDR3 is 15 residues long. Of note for this clone: From the germline J gene comes the end of the CDR3, since the read stops 3 residues before it.

All donors had a single incident cervical HPV16 infection, not prevalent. MY09/MY11 PCR detected cervical HPV DNA; dot-blot assigned genotypes. Sample: blood buffy coat. The chain is built from TRBV12-3 or TRBV12-4 and TRBJ2-3, with 8 positions matching TRBD1. The source of this sequence is a woman between 18 and 75 years old with a cervical HPV16 infection that either progressed to CIN3+ or cleared (not recorded which). CDR3 DNA, as far as it was read: TGTGCCAGCCTCACCGGGACAGGAAGCACAGATACG. Amino acid sequence: CASLTGTGSTDT. The full-length CDR3 reads as CASLTGTGSTDTQYF.